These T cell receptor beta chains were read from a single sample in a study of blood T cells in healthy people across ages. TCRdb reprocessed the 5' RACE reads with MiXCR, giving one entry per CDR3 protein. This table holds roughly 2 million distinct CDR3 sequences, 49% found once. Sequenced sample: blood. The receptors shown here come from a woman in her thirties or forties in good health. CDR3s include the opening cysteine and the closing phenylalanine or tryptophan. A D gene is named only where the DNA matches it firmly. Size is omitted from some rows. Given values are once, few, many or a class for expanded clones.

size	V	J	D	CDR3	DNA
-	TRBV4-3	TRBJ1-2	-	CASSQGSEDYGYTF	TGCGCCAGCAGCCAAGGGAGTGAGGACTATGGCTACACCTTC
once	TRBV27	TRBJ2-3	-	CASSWVGPRDTQYF	TGTGCCAGCAGTTGGGTGGGACCCCGAGATACGCAGTATTTT
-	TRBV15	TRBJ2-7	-	CATSRDLLHKEQYF	TGTGCCACCAGCAGAGATCTCCTTCACAAGGAGCAGTACTTC
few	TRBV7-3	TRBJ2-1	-	CASSPRGGPSYNEQFF	TGTGCCAGCAGCCCAAGGGGGGGGCCCTCCTACAATGAGCAGTTCTTC
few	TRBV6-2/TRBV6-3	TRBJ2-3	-	CASSYQDPQLTDTQYF	TGTGCCAGCAGTTACCAAGACCCTCAGCTGACAGATACGCAGTATTTT
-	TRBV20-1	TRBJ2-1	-	CSELGLQHYSDEQFF	TGCAGTGAGTTGGGACTGCAACACTACTCTGATGAGCAGTTCTTC
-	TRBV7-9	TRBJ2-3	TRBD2	CASSPQRGESTDTQYF	TGTGCCAGCAGCCCCCAGCGGGGGGAAAGCACAGATACGCAGTATTTT
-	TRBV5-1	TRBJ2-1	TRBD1	CASSLVVDREQFF	TGCGCCAGCAGCTTGGTGGTGGACAGGGAGCAGTTCTTC
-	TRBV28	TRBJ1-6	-	CASISGSGSGSPLHF	TGTGCCAGCATAAGCGGCTCAGGATCTGGTTCACCCCTCCACTTT
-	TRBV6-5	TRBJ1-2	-	CASKGYGYTF	TGTGCCAGCAAGGGTTATGGCTACACCTTC
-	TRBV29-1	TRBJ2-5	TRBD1	CSVVPPGGGTQYF	TGCAGCGTTGTTCCCCCAGGGGGTGGGACCCAGTACTTC
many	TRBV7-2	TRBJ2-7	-	CASSSRRQAAYEQYF	TGTGCCAGCAGCTCCCGCCGACAGGCCGCCTACGAGCAGTACTTC
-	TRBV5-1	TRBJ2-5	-	CASSLYSGTNQETQYF	TGCGCCAGCAGCTTGTATAGCGGCACAAACCAAGAGACCCAGTACTTC
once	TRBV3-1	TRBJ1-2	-	CASSRGDTANYGYTF	TGTGCCAGCAGCCGAGGGGACACTGCTAACTATGGCTACACCTTC
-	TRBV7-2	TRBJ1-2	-	CASSLAPAATYGYTF	TGTGCCAGCAGCTTAGCGCCGGCAGCTACCTATGGCTACACCTTC
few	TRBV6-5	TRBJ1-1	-	CASSAPGMNTEAFF	TGTGCCAGCAGTGCCCCGGGCATGAACACTGAAGCTTTCTTT
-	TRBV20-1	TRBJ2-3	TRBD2	CSAPPGRGNTDTQYF	TGCAGTGCTCCGCCAGGGCGGGGGAACACAGATACGCAGTATTTT
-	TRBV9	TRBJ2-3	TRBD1	CASSTGDSTDTQYF	TGTGCCAGCTCAACAGGGGACAGCACAGATACGCAGTATTTT
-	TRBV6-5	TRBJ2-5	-	CASSYSPGSFPETQYF	TGTGCCAGCAGTTACTCCCCGGGGTCGTTTCCAGAGACCCAGTACTTC
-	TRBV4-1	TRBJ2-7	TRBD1	CASSLQTGKYDEQYF	TGCGCCAGCAGCCTTCAGACAGGGAAGTATGACGAGCAGTACTTC
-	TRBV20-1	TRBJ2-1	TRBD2	CSAKTSGTPRGEQFF	TGCAGTGCTAAAACTAGCGGGACCCCTCGGGGTGAGCAGTTCTTC
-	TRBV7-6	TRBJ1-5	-	CASSRSSQGLGNQPQHF	TGTGCCAGCAGCAGGAGTTCGCAGGGGTTAGGGAATCAGCCCCAGCATTTT
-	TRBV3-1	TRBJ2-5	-	CASSQVGTRRTQYF	TGTGCCAGCAGCCAAGTGGGTACGAGAAGAACCCAGTACTTC
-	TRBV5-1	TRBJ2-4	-	CTNPGLLNAKNIQYF	TGCACCAACCCAGGGCTCCTTAATGCCAAAAACATTCAGTACTTC
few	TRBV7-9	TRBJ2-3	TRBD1	CASSLKGQTLITDTQYF	TGTGCCAGCAGCTTAAAGGGACAGACTTTGATCACAGATACGCAGTATTTT
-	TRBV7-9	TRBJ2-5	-	CASSLGRPHHLQETQYF	TGTGCCAGCAGCTTAGGTAGACCACACCACTTACAAGAGACCCAGTACTTC
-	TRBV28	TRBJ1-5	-	CASTSPLGRNQPQHF	TGTGCCAGCACTTCGCCGCTAGGACGCAATCAGCCCCAGCATTTT
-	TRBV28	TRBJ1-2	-	CASSPSGHYGYTF	TGTGCCAGCAGCCCCTCAGGGCACTATGGCTACACCTTC
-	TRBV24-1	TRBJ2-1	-	CATSDSRDGANEQFF	TGTGCCACCAGTGATTCCCGGGACGGGGCGAATGAGCAGTTCTTC
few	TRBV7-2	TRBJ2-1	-	CASSFWTARNEQFF	TGTGCCAGCAGCTTCTGGACAGCTCGCAATGAGCAGTTCTTC
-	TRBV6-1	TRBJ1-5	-	CASSERAGGYSNQPQHF	TGTGCCAGCAGTGAAAGGGCGGGAGGATATAGCAATCAGCCCCAGCATTTT
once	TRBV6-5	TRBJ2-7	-	CASSYSETGRYEQYF	TGTGCCAGCAGTTACTCAGAGACAGGGAGGTACGAGCAGTACTTC
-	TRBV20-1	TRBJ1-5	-	CSARDNIGTPYAGTNQPQHF	TGCAGTGCTAGAGATAATATTGGGACCCCTTATGCCGGAACAAATCAGCCCCAGCATTTT
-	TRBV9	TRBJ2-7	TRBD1	CASSPWGQGVYNEQYF	TGTGCCAGCAGCCCCTGGGGCCAGGGGGTTTACAATGAGCAGTACTTC
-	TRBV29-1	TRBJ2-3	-	CSVSSRDRTDTQYF	TGCAGCGTTTCGAGCAGGGATAGGACAGATACGCAGTATTTT
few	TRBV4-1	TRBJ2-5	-	CASSQDRAGAVQETQYF	TGCGCCAGCAGCCAAGATAGGGCGGGGGCGGTCCAAGAGACCCAGTACTTC
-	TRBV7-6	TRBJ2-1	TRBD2	CASGLAKYNEQFF	TGTGCCAGCGGACTAGCGAAGTACAATGAGCAGTTCTTC
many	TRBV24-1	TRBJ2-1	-	CATSLGGSYNEQFF	TGTGCCACCAGCTTGGGGGGCTCCTACAATGAGCAGTTCTTC
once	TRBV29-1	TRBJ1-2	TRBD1	CSVGVGGSYGYTF	TGCAGCGTTGGGGTAGGGGGCTCCTATGGCTACACCTTC
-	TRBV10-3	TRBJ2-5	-	CAIRGLAQEIQYF	TGTGCCATCAGGGGACTTGCACAAGAGATCCAGTACTTC
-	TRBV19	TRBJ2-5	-	CASSLSPWQQETQYF	TGTGCCAGTAGTTTGAGCCCATGGCAACAAGAGACCCAGTACTTC
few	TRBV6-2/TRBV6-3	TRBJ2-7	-	CASSYSLHRSSYEQYF	TGTGCCAGCAGTTACTCGCTTCACCGCAGCTCCTACGAGCAGTACTTC
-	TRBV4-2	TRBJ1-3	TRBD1	CASSQGDRSSGNTIYF	TGTGCCAGCAGCCAAGGGGACAGATCCTCTGGAAACACCATATATTTT
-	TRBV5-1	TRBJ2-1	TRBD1	CASSYAGTGIDEQFF	TGCGCCAGCAGCTACGCCGGGACAGGGATAGATGAGCAGTTCTTC
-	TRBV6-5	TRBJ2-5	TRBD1	CASAIVRGGAGETQYF	TGTGCCAGCGCGATTGTACGAGGGGGCGCAGGAGAGACCCAGTACTTC
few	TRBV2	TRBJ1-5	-	CASSGAGNPNQPQHF	TGTGCCAGCAGCGGTGCGGGAAATCCCAATCAGCCCCAGCATTTT
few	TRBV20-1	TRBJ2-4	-	CSAAVTGLNIQYF	TGCAGTGCTGCCGTTACAGGGTTGAACATTCAGTACTTC
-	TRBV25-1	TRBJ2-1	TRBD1	CASSGGQGELWFF	TGTGCCAGCAGTGGGGGACAGGGGGAGCTTTGGTTCTTC
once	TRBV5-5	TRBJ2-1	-	CASNFGVSSYNEQFF	TGTGCCAGCAACTTTGGAGTGAGCTCCTACAATGAGCAGTTCTTC
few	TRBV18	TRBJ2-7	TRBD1	CASSHMGQSYEQYF	TGTGCCAGCTCACACATGGGACAGAGCTACGAGCAGTACTTC
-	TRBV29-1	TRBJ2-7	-	CSVVFRGNEQYF	TGCAGCGTTGTCTTCCGGGGGAACGAGCAGTACTTC
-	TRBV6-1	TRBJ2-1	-	CASSEAGRGAYNEQFF	TGTGCCAGCAGTGAAGCGGGTAGGGGCGCCTACAATGAGCAGTTCTTC
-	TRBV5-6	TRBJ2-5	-	CASTKATGLPSNEQYF	TGCGCCAGCACCAAGGCAACAGGACTGCCGTCCAATGAGCAGTACTTC